Listed below are T cell receptor beta chains from one sample, sequenced in a study of blood T cells in healthy people across ages. TCRdb analysed the 5' RACE reads with MiXCR anew, one entry per CDR3 protein. The sample gives about 670,000 distinct CDR3 sequences, roughly half of which show up once; 13% is in the top ten. The sequenced sample consisted of blood. Source of these receptors: a woman older than 75 in good health. CDR3s include the opening cysteine and the closing phenylalanine or tryptophan. D genes are given only for firm matches. Clone size is not always given. Where it is, it says once, few, many or a class for expanded clones.

j_call,v_call,d_call,clone_size,cdr3_length,cdr3_nt,cdr3_aa
TRBJ2-1,TRBV14,-,many,13,TGTGCCAGCAGCCAAGTTCCTGCCTCTGGGCAGTTCTTC,CASSQVPASGQFF
TRBJ2-5,TRBV29-1,TRBD2,many,13,TGCAGCGTTGAGACGGGAGGGGAAGAGACCCAGTACTTC,CSVETGGEETQYF
TRBJ2-4,TRBV7-2,TRBD1,-,16,TGTGCCAGCAGCCCCGAGGACAGGGTGGCCAAAAACATTCAGTACTTC,CASSPEDRVAKNIQYF
TRBJ2-7,TRBV9,-,-,13,TGTGCCAGCAGCAAGGACAGACACAATGAGCAGTACTTC,CASSKDRHNEQYF
TRBJ2-7,TRBV2,-,many,14,TGTGCCAGCGGGGAGACAGTGATCGGCTACGAGCAGTACTTC,CASGETVIGYEQYF
TRBJ2-4,TRBV6-5,-,many,11,TGTGCCACCAGAGGAGAGAACATTCAGTACTTC,CATRGENIQYF
TRBJ1-1,TRBV5-1,-,-,14,TGCGCCTGCAGCCGAATCATTGGGAACACTGAAGCTTTCTTT,CACSRIIGNTEAFF
TRBJ2-7,TRBV15,-,-,16,TGTGCCACCAGCAGAGAACAGTCAGTCAGCTCCTACGAGCAGTACTTC,CATSREQSVSSYEQYF
TRBJ2-7,TRBV11-2,-,-,15,TGTGCCAGCAGCTTAGTGGGGGGCACTTACTACGAGCAGTACTTC,CASSLVGGTYYEQYF
TRBJ2-7,TRBV5-6,-,few,13,TGTGCCAGCAGGCGGATACAGGCCTACGAGCAGTACTTC,CASRRIQAYEQYF
TRBJ2-5,TRBV7-9,TRBD1,-,15,TGTGCCAGCAGCTTAATTAGGGGGCGCGTCAATGAGCAGTACTTC,CASSLIRGRVNEQYF
TRBJ2-7,TRBV6-5,-,-,14,TGTGCCAGCACTCGTGCGGCGAGCTCCTACGAGCAGTACTTC,CASTRAASSYEQYF
TRBJ2-7,TRBV27,TRBD1,-,15,TGTGCCAGCAGTGTCGACAGGGTATTTGGGAACGAGCAGTACTTC,CASSVDRVFGNEQYF
TRBJ2-7,TRBV20-1,-,-,12,TGCAGTGCTAGTCAGGTCCAGGACGAGCAGTACTTC,CSASQVQDEQYF
TRBJ1-2,TRBV27,TRBD1,many,16,TGTGCCAGCACCTCAAGCGGGACAGGGGTCCGGGGTGGCTACACCTTC,CASTSSGTGVRGGYTF
TRBJ1-1,TRBV4-3,-,few,13,TGCGCCAGCAGCCAAAAAGCGAACACTGAAGCTTTCTTT,CASSQKANTEAFF
TRBJ1-2,TRBV10-3,-,many,12,TGTGCCATCAGTGGTTCAGGGACCGGCTACACCTTC,CAISGSGTGYTF
TRBJ2-1,TRBV7-2,-,-,14,TGTGCCAGCAGCCCCCGGTTCCGGGACAATGAGCAGTTCTTC,CASSPRFRDNEQFF
TRBJ2-3,TRBV29-1,-,-,14,TGCAGCGTTGAGCAGGGGGGTGGCACAGATACGCAGTATTTT,CSVEQGGGTDTQYF
TRBJ2-1,TRBV5-1,-,-,13,TGCGCCAGCAGCTGGGGGGCGGACAATGAGCAGTTCTTC,CASSWGADNEQFF
TRBJ2-1,TRBV28,-,many,14,TGTGCCAGCACCTTGGGGGGAGGCTACAATGAGCAGTTCTTC,CASTLGGGYNEQFF
TRBJ1-6,TRBV7-2,-,-,14,TGTGCCAGCAGCTCCCGACAGGATAATTCACCCCTCCACTTT,CASSSRQDNSPLHF
TRBJ2-3,TRBV14,TRBD2,many,15,TGTGCCAGCAGCCAGAGCGGGGGGTCCACAGATACGCAGTATTTT,CASSQSGGSTDTQYF
TRBJ2-1,TRBV12-3/TRBV12-4,-,few,15,TGTGCCAGCAGTTTGACTACAGGGAGCTACAATGAGCAGTTCTTC,CASSLTTGSYNEQFF
TRBJ1-5,TRBV6-1,-,few,15,TGTGCCAGCAGTGAAGCGGGGGATAGCAATCAGCCCCAGCATTTT,CASSEAGDSNQPQHF
TRBJ2-1,TRBV7-2,TRBD2,many,16,TGTGCCAGCAGCTTAGCTAGCGGGAGGTACTACAATGAGCAGTTCTTC,CASSLASGRYYNEQFF
TRBJ2-5,TRBV12-5,-,-,15,TGTGCTAGTGGTTTGGGACATGAGGGTCGGGAGACCCAGTACTTC,CASGLGHEGRETQYF
TRBJ2-1,TRBV5-1,-,-,18,TGCGCCAGCAGCTTTGGAGTAAGCCATCGGACATCCTACAATGAGCAGTTCTTC,CASSFGVSHRTSYNEQFF
TRBJ2-1,TRBV29-1,-,-,15,TGCAGCGTTGAAATTACAGGGTTGGGGGTAGGTGAGCAGTTCTTC,CSVEITGLGVGEQFF
TRBJ2-3,TRBV6-5,TRBD1,-,15,TGTGCCAGCAGCCACAGGGGGCCTCCGGGTGATACGCAGTATTTT,CASSHRGPPGDTQYF
TRBJ2-3,TRBV6-2/TRBV6-3,TRBD1,-,14,TGTGCCAGCAGTTATTCCAGGGGGCATAATACGCAGTATTTT,CASSYSRGHNTQYF